The 27 T cell receptor beta chains listed next were all sequenced from one sample in a study of tumor and adjacent non-tumor tissue in lung cancer. Three rounds of nested PCR, following a modified ARM-PCR protocol, produced the TCRbeta library. One entry per CDR3 protein results from TCRdb running MiXCR on the multiplex PCR reads. Of about 110,000 distinct CDR3 sequences in the sample, about 61% were seen once. No cell sorting was done before RNA was extracted from the tissue. The normal lung tissue was taken more than 3 cm from the tumor edge. Sequences were obtained from distant non-tumor lung tissue. The receptors were gathered from a man between 60 and 70 years old with non-small cell lung cancer.

At least ten counts were recorded for this clonotype. The chain uses TRBV5-4 and TRBJ2-2; 9 bases align to TRBD1. The germline V gene encodes CDR1 SGHNT and CDR2 YYREEE (reference sequence). J gave up 6 bases and V 3 bases, and 6 bases lay outside the gene matches. The CDR3 has 15 residues. CDR3 bases: TGTGCCAGCAGCTATGGACAGGGGAGGGCCGGGGAGCTGTTTTTT. This codes for CASSYGQGRAGELFF.

Concerning this clonotype itself: A much more abundant neighbour one base away suggests this may be a read error. The V call is TRBV7-9, the J call TRBJ1-5; D is unresolved. Trimming removed 6 bases from V and 1 base from J, with 10 bases in between. This CDR3 contains 14 residues. Per the germline V gene, CDR1 is SEHNR and CDR2 is FQNEAQ (reference sequence). The DNA for the CDR3 is TGTGCCAGCAGTCAGACAAGGAGCAATCAGCCCCAGCATTTT. It encodes CASSQTRSNQPQHF. Using reference TRBV7-9 and TRBJ1-5 for the parts outside the CDR3, the full variable domain is DTGVSQNPRHKITKRGQNVTFRCDPISEHNRLYWYRQTLGQGPEFLTYFQNEAQLEKSRLLSDRFSAERPKGSFSTLEIQRTEQGDSAMYLCASSQTRSNQPQHFGDGTRLSIL.

On this clonotype: At one end, the junction sequence differs from germline, possibly due to a read error. This sequence joins TRBV7-9 and TRBJ2-1; D call uncertain. The CDR3 extends over 15 amino acids. Germline V lookup: CDR1 SEHNR, CDR2 FQNEAQ (reference sequence). CDR3 nucleotide sequence: TGTGTCAGCAGCTTAGTGGGTGGCGGCGGCAATAAGCAGTTCTTC. This sequence encodes CVSSLVGGGGNKQFF.

This sequence joins TRBV6-1 and TRBJ1-5; the D gene is possibly TRBD1 (5 bases). The germline V and J ends were trimmed by 8 bases and 7 bases, with 21 bases remaining between them. The CDR3 contains 15 residues. Germline V lookup: CDR1 MNHNS, CDR2 SASEGT. This chain's CDR3 is CASAFTSGSGQPQHF. CDR3 nucleotide sequence: TGTGCCAGCGCCTTCACTTCAGGGAGTGGGCAGCCCCAGCATTTT.

A note on this clonotype: A clone one base away is much larger, so this may be a read error. The rearrangement uses TRBV5-1 and TRBJ2-7; TRBD1 matches 7 bases. CDR1 is SGHRS and CDR2 is YFSETQ in the germline V gene. This CDR3 comprises 15 residues. CDR3 in DNA: TGCGCCAGCACCTTGGGTCAGGGGGTGGCCTACGAGCAGTACTTC. Amino acid sequence: CASTLGQGVAYEQYF.

As for this clonotype: Being one base from a much bigger clone, this may be a read error. This chain connects TRBV6-2 or TRBV6-3 to TRBJ2-1; 8 bases align to TRBD2. CDR3 length: 17 amino acids. Germline CDR1 and CDR2: MNHEY and SVGEGT. V lost 1 base to trimming and J lost 0 bases; unmatched junction nucleotides: 5. CDR3 DNA sequence: TGTGCCAGCAGTTACTATCGCGGGAGGAGCTCCTACAATGAGCAGTTCTTC. Translated, it gives CASSYYRGRSSYNEQFF.

V usage is TRBV6-5 and J usage is TRBJ1-2; tentative D call: TRBD1 (5 bases). Germline V gene lookup returns CDR1 MNHEY and CDR2 SVGAGI. There are 14 residues in the CDR3. Trimming stripped 0 bases from V and 7 bases from J, with 12 bases between. The CDR3 DNA follows: TGTGCCAGCAGTTACTCTTATGGCCAGGGTGGCTACACCTTC. As protein: CASSYSYGQGGYTF.

This clonotype showed up many times. This chain links TRBV10-2 with TRBJ1-1; tentative D call: TRBD1 (6 bases). Germline CDR1 is WSHSY and CDR2 is SAAADI. The V and J ends lost 7 bases and 4 bases respectively, with 13 bases between them. The CDR3 sequence is 13 residues long. CDR3 residues: CASKRQDGTEAFF. The CDR3 coding sequence is TGCGCCAGCAAAAGACAGGACGGCACTGAAGCTTTCTTT.

The table lists this clonotype with a count of one. V and J are TRBV11-3 and TRBJ1-2; D remains unclear. CDR1 is SGHNT, CDR2 YENEEA, per germline. This CDR3 spans 13 amino acids. V was clipped by 4 bases and J by 10 bases, with 16 bases between them. The DNA for the CDR3 is TGTGCCAGCAGCTCAGCCAGGTTCGATGTCTACACCTTC. Translation gives CASSSARFDVYTF.

The rearrangement links TRBV20-1 to TRBJ1-5, with TRBD1 matching over 7 bases. This CDR3 has 14 amino acids. V lost 6 bases and J lost 3; bases outside the gene matches: 8. In germline, CDR1 is DFQATT, CDR2 SNEGSKA (reference sequence). The CDR3: CSAAGTALNQPQHF. The CDR3 DNA is TGCAGTGCCGCTGGGACAGCCCTCAATCAGCCCCAGCATTTT.

Comment on this clonotype: A much more abundant neighbour one base away suggests this may be a read error. The chain uses TRBV20-1 and TRBJ1-2; possible D gene TRBD1, 6 bases. This CDR3 region has 13 residues. Germline CDR1 reads DFQATT; CDR2 reads SNEGSKA (reference sequence). The V and J ends lost 1 base and 7 bases respectively, with 13 bases between them. DNA for the CDR3: TGCAGTGCTAGAGTGGGTCAGGGGCCTGGCTACACCTTC. It is translated as CSARVGQGPGYTF.

About this clonotype: An end of the junction differs from the germline gene, which may be a read error. V is TRBV11-1 and J is TRBJ2-3; D remains ambiguous. Germline CDR1 and CDR2: SGHAT and FQDESV (reference sequence). CDR3 length: 17 residues. The CDR3 bases are TGTGTCAGCAGCTCGCCCCCCTTGACCCGAAGTGCAGATACGCAGTATTTT. This translates into CVSSSPPLTRSADTQYF.

Regarding this clonotype: The junction departs from the called germline gene at one end, perhaps through a read error. This rearrangement joins TRBV5-1 to TRBJ2-7, with D possibly being TRBD1 or TRBD2 (5 bases each). Germline lookup yields CDR1 SGHRS and CDR2 YFSETQ. The CDR3 totals 13 residues. The CDR3 coding sequence is TGCGCCAGCGGCCGGGACGGATCCTACGAGGAGTACTTC. As protein: CASGRDGSYEEYF.

V is TRBV11-1 and J is TRBJ2-5, with 10 nucleotides matching TRBD2. The germline gives CDR1 SGHAT, CDR2 FQDESV (reference sequence). V lost 6 bases and J lost 4; bases outside the gene matches: 11. The CDR3 is made up of 16 amino acids. The CDR3 region has the DNA TGTGCCAGCAGTAGACGGAGCGGGAGGGCCCCAGAGACCCAGTACTTC. Protein product: CASSRRSGRAPETQYF.

There are a few counts of this clonotype. With a much larger clone just one base away, this may be a read error. The rearrangement links TRBV6-5 to TRBJ1-1; D unclear. The length of the CDR3 is 14 residues. Germline lookup yields CDR1 MNHEY and CDR2 SVGAGI. CDR3 region: CASSYSIGNTEALF. CDR3 DNA sequence: TGTGCCAGCAGTTACTCGATAGGGAACACTGAAGCTCTCTTT.

This clonotype is categorized as medium-sized (0.01 to 0.1%). This chain joins TRBV10-2 and TRBJ1-4; 8 bases are a match to TRBD1. The CDR3 sequence is 16 residues long. The V and J ends lost 3 bases and 7 bases, in that order; junction bases with no gene match: 10. CDR1 is WSHSY and CDR2 is SAAADI in the germline V gene. The CDR3 reads CASSDQGARVGEKLFF. The CDR3, as DNA: TGCGCCAGCAGTGACCAGGGGGCGCGGGTTGGTGAAAAACTGTTTTTT.

Worth noting for this clonotype: The junction and the germline gene differ at one end; a read error may be behind it. The rearrangement joins TRBV11-2 to TRBJ2-2, with a possible D match to TRBD2 (5 bases). The germline V gene has CDR1 SGHAT and CDR2 FQNNGV. The CDR3 has 14 residues. Here the CDR3 DNA reads TGTGCCAGCAGCTTAGACCACTTTCCCGGGGAGCTGTTATTT. Encoded protein: CASSLDHFPGELLF.

CDR3 loop: CSALMTSGIGDEQFF. Here the CDR3 DNA reads TGCAGTGCCCTAATGACTAGCGGGATTGGTGATGAGCAGTTCTTC. V is TRBV20-1 and J is TRBJ2-1; 11 nucleotides align to TRBD2. Per germline, CDR1 DFQATT and CDR2 SNEGSKA (reference sequence). V gave up 6 bases and J gave up 8 bases; unmatched junction bases: 12. The CDR3 covers 15 residues.

Of note for this clonotype: Sequence at one end of the junction differs from germline and may be a read error. The chain combines TRBV11-2 with TRBJ2-7; D may correspond to TRBD1 or TRBD2 (5 bases each). The CDR3 extends over 16 amino acids. Germline-derived CDR1 and CDR2 are SGHAT and FQNNGV. The CDR3 nucleotides read TGTACCAGCAGCTTCGGAGATCGGACTGAAGGGGACGAGCAGTATTTC. It translates to CTSSFGDRTEGDEQYF.

In the case of this clonotype: Given the absence of the conserved phenylalanine or tryptophan at the CDR3 end, a read error is likely. The chain links TRBV2 to TRBJ2-5; TRBD2 aligns across 12 bases. V lost 3 bases to trimming and J lost 3 bases; unmatched junction nucleotides: 5. CDR3 length: 16 amino acids. Germline-derived CDR1 and CDR2 are SNHLY and FYNNEI. The CDR3 spells CASSDGPSGGEETQYI. The DNA for the CDR3 is TGTGCCAGCAGTGATGGGCCTAGCGGGGGGGAAGAGACCCAGTACATC.

With regard to this clonotype: This CDR3 is missing its conserved last phenylalanine or tryptophan, likely due to a read error. The chain joins TRBV4-1 to TRBJ2-1; D not certain. The V gene's germline CDR1 is MGHRA and CDR2 YSYEKL. The CDR3 contains 17 residues. CDR3 sequence (DNA): TGCGCCAGCTGCCATCCCTCGACTCGAATTTCAGGTAACGAGCAGTTCGTC. The encoded protein is CASCHPSTRISGNEQFV.

Regarding this clonotype: No conserved phenylalanine or tryptophan is present at the end of the CDR3, so a read error is the likely explanation. The rearrangement links TRBV29-1 to TRBJ2-3, with D uncertain. Germline V gene lookup returns CDR1 SQVTM and CDR2 ANQGSEA. The CDR3 covers 14 residues. CDR3 region: CSANPKAGTDTQYS. The CDR3, as DNA: TGCAGCGCCAACCCAAAGGCAGGCACGGATACGCAGTATTCT.

The chain combines TRBV19 with TRBJ2-3, with unresolved D. Trimming pared 5 bases from V and 3 bases from J, leaving 15 bases between. This CDR3 is built from 15 residues. Germline loops: CDR1 LNHDA, CDR2 SQIVND (reference sequence). The CDR3 here is CASSSDPADTDTQYF. CDR3 coding DNA: TGTGCCAGTAGTTCGGATCCTGCAGATACAGATACGCAGTATTTT.

Turning to this clonotype: Germline and junction disagree at one end, which may indicate a read error. V gene TRBV7-9 combines with J gene TRBJ2-2; 10 bases line up with TRBD2. The germline V gene encodes CDR1 SEHNR and CDR2 FQNEAQ (reference sequence). This CDR3 contains 16 residues. CDR3 sequence: CASRPGLAANTGELFF. The CDR3 DNA reads as TGTGCCAGCAGACCTGGACTAGCGGCGAACACTGGGGAGCTGTTTTTT. Full variable domain (remainder filled in from reference TRBV7-9 and TRBJ2-2): DTGVSQNPRHKITKRGQNVTFRCDPISEHNRLYWYRQTLGQGPEFLTYFQNEAQLEKSRLLSDRFSAERPKGSFSTLEIQRTEQGDSAMYLCASRPGLAANTGELFFGEGSRLTVL.

As to this clonotype: Likely a read error: the CDR3 ends without its conserved phenylalanine or tryptophan. The genes are TRBV11-2 and TRBJ2-7; unclear D gene. Looked up from germline, CDR1 is SGHAT and CDR2 is FQNNGV. Trimming left V 3 bases short and J 2 bases short, with 11 bases between. The CDR3 loop spans 14 amino acids. The chain's CDR3 is CASSLGEQTYEQYI. The DNA of the CDR3 is TGTGCCAGCAGCTTGGGCGAACAGACCTACGAGCAGTACATC.

Note on this clonotype: A read error may produce the germline difference seen at one junction end. V gene TRBV4-2 combines with J gene TRBJ2-3; D is undetermined. This CDR3 region has 16 residues. CDR1 LGHNA and CDR2 YNFKEQ come from the germline V gene. Here the CDR3 reads CVSSQDIRVSTDTQYF. The CDR3 DNA reads as TGTGTCAGCAGCCAAGATATTCGGGTTAGCACAGATACGCAGTATTTT.

Comments on this clonotype: The junction and the germline gene differ at one end; a read error may be behind it. V is TRBV4-2 and J is TRBJ2-5, with 10 bases lining up with TRBD2. Germline V gene sequence: CDR1 LGHNA, CDR2 YNFKEQ. CDR3 length: 16 residues. CDR3 sequence reads: CASSQGSAGGQDTQYF. The CDR3 region has the DNA TGTGCCAGCAGCCAAGGTTCAGCGGGGGGGCAAGACACCCAGTACTTC.